Below are 32 T cell receptor beta chains sequenced from a single sample in a study of blood T cell repertoires in COVID-19. Using immunoSEQ multiplex PCR, the repertoire was profiled, and TCRdb retains in-frame clones only, with some absent. The sample shows under 350,000 clones, around 92% of them seen only once. Material for sequencing was PBMCs or T cells enriched from blood (not recorded which). The receptors originated from a woman aged 60-70 years who had recovered from COVID-19.

This chain uses TRBV7-8 with TRBJ1-4; 9 bases are a match to TRBD1. Germline V gene sequence: CDR1 SGHVS, CDR2 FQNEAQ. CDR3 length: 17 residues. The V gene end was trimmed by 5 bases and the J gene end by 8 bases; junction bases not matched to a gene: 15. The CDR3 bases are TGTGCCAGCAGCCAAAACACACCGGGACAGGGTGGGGAAAAACTGTTTTTT. Protein product: CASSQNTPGQGGEKLFF.

The V gene is TRBV5-1, the J gene TRBJ1-1; D perhaps matches TRBD1 (5 bases). V was pared by 3 bases and J by 6 bases, with 15 bases between. The CDR3 contains 14 residues. Germline assignment: CDR1 SGHRS and CDR2 YFSETQ. The CDR3 DNA reads as TGCGCCAGCAGCTGGCGGGGGGATTCTTCTGAAGCTTTCTTT. Translation gives CASSWRGDSSEAFF.

The gene calls are TRBV19 and TRBJ1-4; TRBD1 agrees at 7 bases. The germline CDR1 and CDR2 sequences are LNHDA and SQIVND (reference sequence). V lost 11 bases and J lost 6; bases outside the gene matches: 6. The CDR3 contains 12 residues. DNA for the CDR3: TGTGCCGCCGGGACAGATTATGAAAAACTGTTTTTT. Translated: CAAGTDYEKLFF.

The chain employs TRBV10-1 and TRBJ1-1; 8 nucleotides align to TRBD1. The CDR3 covers 13 residues. After removal of 5 bases from V and 4 bases from J, the junction contained 3 bases not matched to a gene. Germline V lookup: CDR1 WNHNN, CDR2 SYGVQD (reference sequence). As DNA, the CDR3 is TGCGCCAGCAGTAGGGACAGGCCCACTGAAGCTTTCTTT. Encoded protein: CASSRDRPTEAFF.

The chain links TRBV15 to TRBJ1-1; 9 nucleotides align to TRBD1. The CDR3 runs to 15 residues. CDR1 LNHNV and CDR2 YYDKDF come from the germline V gene (reference sequence). V trimming: 3 bases; J trimming: 0 bases; junction bases outside the gene matches: 2. The CDR3: CATSRGTGLNTEAFF. The CDR3 DNA reads TGTGCCACCAGCAGGGGGACAGGGTTGAACACTGAAGCTTTCTTT.

The CDR3 bases are TGTGCCAGCAAGAACAGGGGGACAAGCAATCAGCCCCAGCATTTT. The encoded protein is CASKNRGTSNQPQHF. The V gene is TRBV2, the J gene TRBJ1-5; 8 nucleotides agree with TRBD1. The trim removed 7 bases at V and 1 base at J, leaving 6 bases unmatched. Germline V gene data show CDR1 as SNHLY and CDR2 as FYNNEI. The CDR3 contains 15 residues.

This sequence joins TRBV7-2 and TRBJ1-1, with D maybe TRBD1 (5 bases). CDR3 length: 14 residues. Germline CDR1 and CDR2: SGHTA and FQGNSA. The ends were cut back, 5 bases at V and 3 bases at J, with 13 bases in the middle. For the CDR3, the DNA is TGTGCCAGCAGCCCTTCTTGGGGGGACACTGAAGCTTTCTTT. Its translation: CASSPSWGDTEAFF.

The genes are TRBV19 and TRBJ1-2; 11 bases fit TRBD1. This CDR3 is built from 17 residues. CDR1 and CDR2 (germline): LNHDA, SQIVND (reference sequence). Trimming removed 6 bases from V and 0 bases from J; junction bases left unmatched: 9. The CDR3 DNA sequence: TGTGCCAGTAGAAGGACAGGGGGCATCGCTACTAACTATGGCTACACCTTC. Amino acids: CASRRTGGIATNYGYTF.

CDR3 residues: CASSESTLVWTKNNEQFF. CDR3 bases: TGCGCCAGCAGTGAGTCGACCTTGGTTTGGACAAAAAACAATGAGCAGTTCTTC. The chain employs TRBV10-2 and TRBJ2-1; tentatively, D is TRBD1 (5 bases). The germline gives CDR1 WSHSY, CDR2 SAAADI. The CDR3 covers 18 residues. The V end was cut by 0 bases, the J end by 5 bases, with 20 bases between.

This chain uses TRBV27 with TRBJ2-7, with TRBD1 matching 7 bases. V dropped 3 bases and J dropped 2; count of bases not matched to a gene: 7. Germline-derived CDR1 and CDR2 are MNHEY and SMNVEV (reference sequence). The CDR3 extends over 15 amino acids. CDR3 in DNA: TGTGCCAGCAGTTTCCACCGGGGACAGACCTACGAGCAGTACTTC. It encodes CASSFHRGQTYEQYF.

The V and J genes are TRBV24-1 and TRBJ2-7, with TRBD1 matching 8 bases. CDR3 length: 15 amino acids. Trimming took 3 bases from V and 0 from J; bases not matched to a gene: 3. Germline CDR1 and CDR2: KGHDR and SFDVKD. The CDR3 nucleotides read TGTGCCACCAGTGATCAGGACAGGGCCTCCTACGAGCAGTACTTC. Translating gives CATSDQDRASYEQYF.

This chain connects TRBV27 to TRBJ2-3; weak D call: TRBD2 (5 bases). CDR3 length: 15 residues. V was trimmed by 7 bases and J by 1 base, leaving 15 bases between them. Germline lookup yields CDR1 MNHEY and CDR2 SMNVEV (reference sequence). CDR3 amino acids: CASTPGGRGTDTQYF. As DNA, the CDR3 is TGTGCCAGCACTCCCGGCGGGCGGGGCACAGATACGCAGTATTTT.

The chain uses TRBV11-2 and TRBJ2-6, with D maybe TRBD2 (6 bases). This CDR3 has 16 residues. The germline V gene has CDR1 SGHAT and CDR2 FQNNGV. Between the trimmed V and J ends, which lost 4 bases and 4 bases, there was a span of 14 bases. The CDR3 loop is CASSSGGGYGANVLTF. The CDR3 bases are TGTGCCAGCAGCTCCGGTGGGGGGTACGGGGCCAACGTCCTGACTTTC.

The chain carries TRBV10-2 and TRBJ1-1, with TRBD1 matching over 7 bases. The CDR3 extends over 15 amino acids. The germline CDR1 and CDR2 sequences are WSHSY and SAAADI. The J segment lost 0 bases and the V segment lost 11 bases, leaving 12 bases of the junction unmatched. CDR3 amino acids: CASGGTANMNTEAFF. The CDR3 DNA is TGCGCCTCCGGCGGGACAGCTAACATGAACACTGAAGCTTTCTTT.

This clone occurred once. The chain recombines TRBV18 with TRBJ2-7; TRBD1 is a possible D gene (6 bases). Germline CDR1 and CDR2: KGHSH and LQKENI. V lost 4 bases and J 2 bases, leaving 18 bases between the germline ends. The CDR3 is 16 amino acids. CDR3 protein: CASSLPRRGFAYEQYF. In nucleotides, the CDR3 is TGTGCCAGCTCACTCCCCAGAAGGGGGTTCGCCTACGAGCAGTACTTC.

J is TRBJ2-7 and V is TRBV28, with 9 bases that match TRBD1. Germline CDR1 is MDHEN and CDR2 is SYDVKM. Trimming removed 3 bases from V and 3 bases from J; junction bases left unmatched: 6. This CDR3 region has 15 residues. The CDR3 spells CASSFPDRGIYEQYF. The DNA for the CDR3 is TGTGCCAGCAGTTTCCCTGACAGGGGGATCTACGAGCAGTACTTC.

J is TRBJ2-1 and V is TRBV3-1 (or the pseudogene TRBV3-2); unclear D gene. Germline V gene sequence: CDR1 LGHDT, CDR2 YNNKEL (reference sequence). The CDR3 spans 11 residues. Trimming took 5 bases from V and 10 from J, leaving 9 bases between them. As DNA, the CDR3 is TGTGCCAGCAGCTCACAGCAAGAGCAGTTCTTC. Amino acid sequence: CASSSQQEQFF.

With respect to this clone: Other nucleotide sequences from this sample produce the same CDR3. The CDR3 reads CASSYSGGLSYEQYF. In nucleotides, the CDR3 is TGTGCCAGCAGTTACTCCGGCGGCCTATCCTACGAGCAGTACTTC. The chain is built from TRBV6-5 and TRBJ2-7; no firm D call. Germline CDR1 is MNHEY and CDR2 is SVGAGI. V was trimmed by 0 bases and J by 1 base, leaving 10 bases between them. The CDR3 loop spans 15 amino acids.

The rearrangement joins TRBV5-3 to TRBJ2-1, with a weak D call TRBD2 (7 bases). TRBV5-3 is flagged as an ORF with uncertain function. The CDR3 loop spans 15 amino acids. V dropped 2 bases and J dropped 2 bases, with 11 bases sitting between them. The DNA of the CDR3 is TGTGCCAGAAGCTTCCCGGGGGGCACCTACAATGAGCAGTTCTTC. It is translated as CARSFPGGTYNEQFF.

The chain combines TRBV18 with TRBJ1-1; TRBD1 is a possible D gene (6 bases). From germline, CDR1 is KGHSH and CDR2 LQKENI. V was shortened by 2 bases and J by 12 bases, with 10 bases between the two germline ends. The CDR3 runs 11 residues. The CDR3 coding sequence is TGTGCCAGCTCACCAGGGGGCGAAACTTTCTTT. It encodes CASSPGGETFF.

The rearrangement uses TRBV7-3 and TRBJ2-4; 14 bases agree with TRBD2. Germline V gene lookup returns CDR1 SGHTA and CDR2 FQGTGA. The CDR3 is made up of 16 amino acids. V lost 2 bases, J lost 6 bases, and 3 bases stayed unmatched. This CDR3 is CASSLPGTSGRNIQYF. CDR3 bases: TGTGCCAGCAGCTTACCTGGGACTAGCGGGAGAAACATTCAGTACTTC.

V usage is TRBV6-6 and J usage is TRBJ1-2, with D possibly TRBD1 on 6 matching bases. CDR1 MNHNY and CDR2 SVGAGI come from the germline V gene (reference sequence). Trimming left V 5 bases short and J 3 bases short, with 19 bases between. This CDR3 region has 16 residues. CDR3 nucleotides: TGTGCCAGCAGTAGAGACAGGACTGCCAAAGACTATGGCTACACCTTC. Amino acids: CASSRDRTAKDYGYTF.

The chain recombines TRBV24-1 with TRBJ2-3, with D possibly matching TRBD1 (5 bases). Per germline, CDR1 KGHDR and CDR2 SFDVKD. The CDR3 consists of 15 residues. V was clipped by 9 bases and J by 0 bases, with 15 bases between them. The CDR3 sequence is CATQGTDTSTDTQYF. CDR3 nucleotides: TGTGCCACCCAGGGAACAGACACTAGCACAGATACGCAGTATTTT.

The chain combines TRBV6-2 or TRBV6-3 with TRBJ1-5; TRBD1 matches 9 bases. CDR3 size: 16 residues. With V trimmed by 6 bases and J by 5 bases, 11 bases remained unmatched. In germline, CDR1 is MNHEY, CDR2 SVGEGT. The CDR3 nucleotides are TGTGCCAGCAGCCCTAACCGGGACAGGGTTTATCAGCCCCAGCATTTT. The encoded protein is CASSPNRDRVYQPQHF.

The gene calls are TRBV24-1 and TRBJ2-5; tentatively, D is TRBD2 (6 bases). V lost 3 bases, J lost 2 bases, and 15 bases lay in between. This CDR3 has 16 amino acids. Germline V CDR1 and CDR2: KGHDR, SFDVKD. CDR3 loop: CATSDRASVKQETQYF. The DNA of the CDR3 is TGTGCCACCAGTGATAGGGCTAGCGTCAAACAAGAGACCCAGTACTTC.

Only one count was recorded for this clone. The chain carries TRBV2 and TRBJ1-1; D may be TRBD1 (6 bases). Germline CDR1 and CDR2: SNHLY and FYNNEI. V shed 1 base and J shed 3 bases, with 6 bases lying between them. The CDR3 is made up of 13 amino acids. CDR3 in DNA: TGTGCCAGCAGTGAAGGGGGGCACACTGAAGCTTTCTTT. It specifies CASSEGGHTEAFF.

The V call is TRBV2, the J call TRBJ1-2; TRBD1 is a possible D gene (6 bases). The CDR3 has 14 residues. The V end was cut by 4 bases, the J end by 6 bases, with 15 bases between. Germline lookup yields CDR1 SNHLY and CDR2 FYNNEI. This chain's CDR3 is CASSVLGAVDGYTF. The CDR3 DNA follows: TGTGCCAGCAGTGTGCTGGGGGCTGTCGATGGCTACACCTTC.

The chain is built from TRBV5-1 and TRBJ2-3; 7 nucleotides match TRBD2. This CDR3 contains 15 residues. Trimming took 2 bases from V and 4 from J; bases not matched to a gene: 7. Germline lookup yields CDR1 SGHRS and CDR2 YFSETQ. The CDR3 DNA is TGCGCCAGCAGCTTAGAGAGCGGGGTCCCAGATACGCAGTATTTT. This encodes CASSLESGVPDTQYF.

This sequence joins TRBV3-1 (or the pseudogene TRBV3-2) and TRBJ1-1, with 7 bases aligning to TRBD1. V lost 4 bases and J lost 5; bases outside the gene matches: 4. Germline values: CDR1 LGHDT, CDR2 YNNKEL (reference sequence). There are 13 residues in the CDR3. CDR3 amino acids: CASSRQGVTEAFF. In DNA form, the CDR3 reads TGTGCCAGCAGCCGACAGGGAGTGACTGAAGCTTTCTTT.

The V call is TRBV7-9, the J call TRBJ2-2; 10 nucleotides agree with TRBD1. The CDR3 spans 19 residues. Looked up from germline, CDR1 is SEHNR and CDR2 is FQNEAQ (reference sequence). Germline trimming cut 1 base from V and 5 bases from J; bases unmatched to any gene: 13. The CDR3 DNA reads TGTGCCAGCAGCTTAGTCTTTACTCCCGGGACAGGGGCTACCGGGGAGCTGTTTTTT. Translating it yields CASSLVFTPGTGATGELFF. The full variable domain, completed using reference TRBV7-9 and TRBJ2-2, is DTGVSQNPRHKITKRGQNVTFRCDPISEHNRLYWYRQTLGQGPEFLTYFQNEAQLEKSRLLSDRFSAERPKGSFSTLEIQRTEQGDSAMYLCASSLVFTPGTGATGELFFGEGSRLTVL.

The V gene is TRBV5-1, the J gene TRBJ2-3, with D unresolved. V was clipped by 0 bases and J by 7 bases, with 15 bases between them. The CDR3 runs 15 residues. The germline gives CDR1 SGHRS, CDR2 YFSETQ. DNA of the CDR3: TGCGCCAGCAGCTTGGTGCCTGACCCCACTAATACGCAGTATTTT. It translates to CASSLVPDPTNTQYF.

V usage is TRBV5-1 and J usage is TRBJ1-4, with D unclear. CDR1 is SGHRS and CDR2 is YFSETQ in the germline V gene. V dropped 0 bases and J dropped 0 bases, with 9 bases sitting between them. This CDR3 is 16 amino acids long. The CDR3 nucleotides read TGCGCCAGCAGCTTGGCCGCTAGGACAACTAATGAAAAACTGTTTTTT. This codes for CASSLAARTTNEKLFF.